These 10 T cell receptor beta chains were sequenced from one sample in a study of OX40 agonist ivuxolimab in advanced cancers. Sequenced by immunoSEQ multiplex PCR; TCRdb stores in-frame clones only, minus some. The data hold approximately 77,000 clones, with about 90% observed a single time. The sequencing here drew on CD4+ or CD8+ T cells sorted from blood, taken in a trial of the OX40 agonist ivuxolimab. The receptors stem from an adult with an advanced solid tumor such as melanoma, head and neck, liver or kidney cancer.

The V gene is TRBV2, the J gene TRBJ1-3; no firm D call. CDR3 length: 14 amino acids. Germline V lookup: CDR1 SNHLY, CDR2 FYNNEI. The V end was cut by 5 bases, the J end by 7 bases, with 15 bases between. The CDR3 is CASSPISSGNTIYF. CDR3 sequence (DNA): TGTGCCAGCAGTCCTATATCCAGTGGGAACACCATATATTTT. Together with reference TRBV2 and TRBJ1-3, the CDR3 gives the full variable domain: EPEVTQTPSHQVTQMGQEVILRCVPISNHLYFYWYRQILGQKVEFLVSFYNNEISEKSEIFDDQFSVERPDGSNFTLKIRSTKLEDSAMYFCASSPISSGNTIYFGEGSWLTVV.

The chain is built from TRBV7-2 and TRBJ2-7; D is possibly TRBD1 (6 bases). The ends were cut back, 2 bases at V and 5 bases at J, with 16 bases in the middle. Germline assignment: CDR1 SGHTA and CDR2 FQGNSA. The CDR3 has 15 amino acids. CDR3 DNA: TGTGCCAGCAGCTTAAACAGGGCACAGGTAGACGAGCAGTACTTC. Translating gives CASSLNRAQVDEQYF.

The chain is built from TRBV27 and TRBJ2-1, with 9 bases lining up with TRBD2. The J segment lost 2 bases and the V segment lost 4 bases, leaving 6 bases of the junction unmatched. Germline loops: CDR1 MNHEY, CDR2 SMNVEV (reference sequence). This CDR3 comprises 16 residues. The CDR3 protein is CASSSTSGRPYNEQFF. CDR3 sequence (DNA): TGTGCCAGCAGTTCCACCAGCGGGAGGCCCTACAATGAGCAGTTCTTC.

CDR3 in DNA: TGTGCCAGCAGGGGGAGTTTAGGGGCGAGAGCTGGAAACACCATATATTTT. The encoded protein is CASRGSLGARAGNTIYF. The V and J genes are TRBV28 and TRBJ1-3; D is possibly TRBD1 (5 bases). Germline V gives CDR1 MDHEN, CDR2 SYDVKM. Trimming removed 6 bases at V and 2 bases at J, with 20 bases between. The length of the CDR3 is 17 residues.

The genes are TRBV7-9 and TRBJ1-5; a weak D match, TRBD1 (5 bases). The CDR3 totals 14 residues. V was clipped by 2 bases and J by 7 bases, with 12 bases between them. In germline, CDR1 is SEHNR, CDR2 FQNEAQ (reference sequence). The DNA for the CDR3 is TGTGCCAGCAGCTTACCCGGGGCCAACCAGCCCCAGCATTTT. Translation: CASSLPGANQPQHF.

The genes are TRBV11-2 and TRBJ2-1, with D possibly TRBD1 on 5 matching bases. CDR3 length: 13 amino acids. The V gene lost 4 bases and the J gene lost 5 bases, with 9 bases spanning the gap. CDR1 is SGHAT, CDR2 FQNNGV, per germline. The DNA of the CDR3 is TGTGCCAGCAGCTCCGGACAAAACAATGAGCAGTTCTTC. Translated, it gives CASSSGQNNEQFF.

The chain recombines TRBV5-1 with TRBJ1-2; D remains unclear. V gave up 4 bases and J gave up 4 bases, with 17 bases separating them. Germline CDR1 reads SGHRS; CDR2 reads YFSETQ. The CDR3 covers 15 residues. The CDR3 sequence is CASSPGGSLSYGYTF. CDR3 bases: TGCGCCAGCAGCCCCGGCGGCAGTTTGTCCTATGGCTACACCTTC.

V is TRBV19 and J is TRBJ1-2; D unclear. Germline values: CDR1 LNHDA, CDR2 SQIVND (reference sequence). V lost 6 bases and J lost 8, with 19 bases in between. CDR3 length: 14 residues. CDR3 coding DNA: TGTGCCAGTAGACTAGACGACCCCGGAAGGGGCTACACCTTC. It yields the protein CASRLDDPGRGYTF.

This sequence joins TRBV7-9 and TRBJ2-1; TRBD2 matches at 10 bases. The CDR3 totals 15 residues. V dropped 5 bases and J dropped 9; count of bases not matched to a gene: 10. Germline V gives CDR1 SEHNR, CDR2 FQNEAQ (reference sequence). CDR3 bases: TGTGCCAGCAGCGGGAGCGGGAGGGGCCTCGGTGAGCAGTTCTTC. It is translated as CASSGSGRGLGEQFF.

The DNA of the CDR3 is TGTGCCAGTAGAACCCGGGACGAAGATACGCAGTATTTT. This translates into CASRTRDEDTQYF. The chain couples TRBV19 to TRBJ2-3; D could derive from TRBD1 or TRBD2 (5 bases each). V lost 6 bases, J lost 5 bases, and 12 bases lay in between. This CDR3 contains 13 residues. Germline V CDR1 and CDR2: LNHDA, SQIVND (reference sequence).